Following are 4 T cell receptor beta chains from one sample sequenced in a study of blood T cell repertoires in COVID-19. Method: immunoSEQ multiplex PCR; TCRdb's copy keeps in-frame clones and lacks some. The data contain around 140,000 clones, around 81% of them singletons. The sample consisted of peripheral blood. The receptors were sampled from a woman aged 55-75 years with acute or convalescent COVID-19.

This sequence joins TRBV5-1 and TRBJ2-7, with 8 bases that match TRBD2. Germline V gene sequence: CDR1 SGHRS, CDR2 YFSETQ. This CDR3 contains 12 residues. V shed 3 bases and J 6 bases; nucleotides not matched to a gene: 2. CDR3 loop: CASSSGGGEQYF. The CDR3 bases are TGCGCCAGCAGCTCCGGGGGGGGCGAGCAGTACTTC.

This clone was recorded only once. The chain links TRBV4-2 to TRBJ2-1; D might be TRBD1 (5 bases). V was pared by 6 bases and J by 7 bases, with 7 bases between. The CDR3 extends over 11 amino acids. Germline V gene lookup returns CDR1 LGHNA and CDR2 YNFKEQ. CDR3 nucleotides: TGTGCCAGCAGAAGACAGAATGAGCAGTTCTTC. Residues: CASRRQNEQFF.

V and J are TRBV11-2 and TRBJ1-1, with 8 positions matching TRBD1. The germline gives CDR1 SGHAT, CDR2 FQNNGV. The length of the CDR3 is 12 residues. Trimming at V came to 6 bases and at J to 11 bases, leaving 8 bases not matched to a gene. The CDR3 is CASSDTGGAAFF. The CDR3 nucleotides are TGTGCCAGCAGTGACACAGGGGGGGCGGCTTTCTTT.

This sequence joins TRBV5-4 and TRBJ2-7; TRBD1 matches 10 bases. J lost 5 bases, V lost 0 bases, and 5 bases had no gene match. The CDR3 consists of 15 residues. The V gene's germline CDR1 is SGHNT and CDR2 YYREEE (reference sequence). DNA of the CDR3: TGTGCCAGCAGCTTGGTCGGGACAGGGGCTAACGAGCAGTACTTC. As protein: CASSLVGTGANEQYF. The whole variable domain, filled in from reference TRBV5-4 and TRBJ2-7, reads ETGVTQSPTHLIKTRGQQVTLRCSSQSGHNTVSWYQQALGQGPQFIFQYYREEENGRGNFPPRFSGLQFPNYSSELNVNALELDDSALYLCASSLVGTGANEQYFGPGTRLTVT.